The sequence of this TCR beta chain was determined in a study of T cells in Graves' hyperthyroidism and ophthalmopathy. The study, taken as a whole, reports: A 13 V-J model separated ophthalmopathy from stable hyperthyroidism. In the blood, most expanded thyroid clonotypes above 0.001 appeared as well.

The CDR3 covers 11 residues. CDR1 and CDR2 (germline): SNHLY, FYNNEI. V lost 8 bases and J lost 2, with 6 bases in between. Amplification of TCR beta CDR3 regions used RNA as the template. First-round RT-PCR of the TCR CDR3 relied on the HTBI primer set. TCRdb re-called the multiplex PCR reads with MiXCR, one entry per CDR3 protein. The repertoire consists of under 550,000 distinct CDR3 sequences, with roughly an eighth occurring once and the leading ten covering approximately 5.8%. Details on this clonotype: Its matching antigen is unknown.

Newly diagnosed hyperthyroidism patients aged 18 to 65 years had disease lasting under 2 months. Uncontrolled infection, other autoimmune disease, pregnancy or lactation barred patients from enrollment. The V and J genes are TRBV2 and TRBJ1-2; a weak D match, TRBD1 (5 bases). Sequencing was done on a sample of blood. This receptor was taken from a woman between 18 and 29 years old with Graves' hyperthyroidism. The CDR3 coding sequence is TGTGCCAGCCGACAGAACTATGGCTACACCTTC. This sequence encodes CASRQNYGYTF.